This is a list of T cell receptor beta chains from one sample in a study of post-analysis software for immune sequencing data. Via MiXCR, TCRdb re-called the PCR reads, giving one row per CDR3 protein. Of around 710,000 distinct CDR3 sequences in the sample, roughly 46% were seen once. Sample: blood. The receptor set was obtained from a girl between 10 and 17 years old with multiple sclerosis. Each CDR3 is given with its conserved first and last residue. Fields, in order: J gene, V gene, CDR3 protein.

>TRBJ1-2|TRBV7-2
CASSLEWADPTNYGYTF
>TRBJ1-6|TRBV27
CASRDRGNSPLHF
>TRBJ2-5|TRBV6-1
CASSEAGLAVQETQYF
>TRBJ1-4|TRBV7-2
CASSIQGRANEKLFF
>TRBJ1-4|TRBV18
CASLGTATNEKLFF
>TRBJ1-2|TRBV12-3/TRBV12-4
CASSLTGVGGYTF
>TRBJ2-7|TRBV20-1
CSARDAVAETYEQYF
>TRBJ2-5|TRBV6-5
CASSYSGGRETQYF
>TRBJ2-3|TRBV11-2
CASRDSGSAKDTQYF
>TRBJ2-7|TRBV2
CATQKDSNSYEQYF
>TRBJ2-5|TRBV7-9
CASSLGQPGETQYF
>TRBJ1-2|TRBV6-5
CASSYPSSRGHLKGNYGYTF
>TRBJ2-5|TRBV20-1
CSASPGQKETQYF
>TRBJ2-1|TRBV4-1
CASGGQGDNEQFF
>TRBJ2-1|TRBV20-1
CSARAPGVSTNEQFF
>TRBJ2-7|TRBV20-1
CSAIATHRTYEQYF
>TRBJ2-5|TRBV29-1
CNVAQQGSGTQYF
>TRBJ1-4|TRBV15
CATSRGGSVEKLFF
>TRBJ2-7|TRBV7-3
CASSLKTGYEQYF
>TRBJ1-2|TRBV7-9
CASSGGTTDGYTF
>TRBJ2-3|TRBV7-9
CASSPGTSRGTQYF
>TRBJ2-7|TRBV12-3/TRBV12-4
CASSLGTPWEQYF
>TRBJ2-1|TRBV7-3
CASSLTSSGVTNEQCF
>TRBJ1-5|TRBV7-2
CASSYRDEGQPQHF
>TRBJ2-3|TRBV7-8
CASSLEKRNTDTQYF
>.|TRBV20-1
CSAPTLGRDEQYF
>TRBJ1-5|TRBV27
CAVGYQPQHF
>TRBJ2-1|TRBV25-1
CASSDGGTHNEQFF
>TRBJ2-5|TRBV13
CASSTGLAGERETQYF
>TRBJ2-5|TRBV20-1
CSARDLRAGQETQYF
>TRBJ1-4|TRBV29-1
CSVGRDREGEKLFF
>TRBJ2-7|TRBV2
CASGGYEQYF
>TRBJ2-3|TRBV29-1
CSVDGTSRSYTDTQYF
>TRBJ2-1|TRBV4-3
CASSQDGQGGYNEQFF
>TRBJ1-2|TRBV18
CASSPSIARDRDYTF
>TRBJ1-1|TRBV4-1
CASSPDVPNTEAFF
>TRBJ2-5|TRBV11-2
CASITGRGDQETQYF
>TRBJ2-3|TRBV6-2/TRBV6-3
CASSLGPGLSKWDTQYF
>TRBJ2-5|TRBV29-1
CILYGTGGQKETQYF
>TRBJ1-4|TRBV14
CASSQVPGKSREKLFF
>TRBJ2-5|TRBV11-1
CASSFSGIKTQYF
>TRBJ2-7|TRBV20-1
CSARDTPFTYEQYF
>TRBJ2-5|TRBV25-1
CASSEISGLAGETQYF
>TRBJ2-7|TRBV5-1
CASSLGGLDVYEQYF
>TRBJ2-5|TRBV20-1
CSAQTLAGVAGETQYF
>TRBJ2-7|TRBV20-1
CSASNLRTSKNYEQYF
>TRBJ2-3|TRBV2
CASSEAAWDRTTDTQYF
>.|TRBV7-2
CASSLWASGTREQYF
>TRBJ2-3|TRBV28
CASSGTGEADTQYF
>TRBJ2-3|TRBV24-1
CATMTRDTDTQYF
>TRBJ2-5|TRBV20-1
CSARDFRGQDETQYF
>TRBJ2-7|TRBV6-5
CASSYGWTTYEQYF
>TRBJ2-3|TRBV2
CASSPGEGADTQYF
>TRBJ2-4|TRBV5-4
CASSPKPSEAGNYKQYF
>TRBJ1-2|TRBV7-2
CASSLETGGFYGYTF
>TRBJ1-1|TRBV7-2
CASSFYGGKNTEAFF
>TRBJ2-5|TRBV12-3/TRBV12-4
CASSPDRGQETQYF
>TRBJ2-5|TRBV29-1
CSVAEGVETQYF
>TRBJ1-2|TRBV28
CASSLLGSGGYTF
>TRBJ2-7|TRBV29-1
CSVDGLAGSYEQYF